This TCR beta chain was identified during a study of regulatory T cells in long-lasting Graves disease. Overall study results and limits: Favored gene segments in persistent disease were TRBV28, TRBJ1-2 and TRBJ2-5.

The germline V gene encodes CDR1 DFQATT and CDR2 SNEGSKA (reference sequence). Trimming left V 6 bases short and J 0 bases short, with 7 bases between. The CDR3 consists of 12 residues. Stated time point: newly diagnosed GD, antithyroid drugs for less than 3 months. Making the TCR library involved RNA that had been extracted from PBMCs. Arm-PCR with iRepertoire HTBI primers amplified the CDR3 regions for these TCR beta libraries. Each CDR3 protein gets one entry after TCRdb re-called the multiplex PCR reads with MiXCR. The sample yields 410,000 or so distinct CDR3 sequences, about 15% seen once. Turning to this clonotype: The antigen remains undetermined.

The data also belong to a second study, concerning T cells in Graves' hyperthyroidism and ophthalmopathy.

This chain joins TRBV20-1 and TRBJ2-3; D gene unclear. Source: peripheral blood mononuclear cells (PBMCs), taken at new diagnosis, from a patient treated with antithyroid drugs. The TCR comes from a young woman with Graves disease. This CDR3 is CSAARSTDTQYF. For the CDR3, the DNA is TGCAGTGCCGCACGGAGCACAGATACGCAGTATTTT.